The 7 T cell receptor beta chains presented below share a single source sample, sequenced in a study of T-cell reconstitution after alpha-beta-depleted transplantation in children. Preparing the TCRbeta library involved the use of unique molecular identifiers. In TCRdb, the PCR reads were re-called with MiXCR into one record per CDR3 protein. This sample has roughly 570,000 distinct CDR3 sequences, with roughly 27% found just once. The sample consisted of PBMCs, taken before TCRalphabeta/CD19-depleted stem cell transplant. All receptors derive from a boy under two years old with Wiskott-Aldrich syndrome, due to receive a stem cell transplant.

A few counts support this clonotype. The V call is TRBV7-9, the J call TRBJ2-7, with 10 bases matching TRBD1. Germline CDR1 is SEHNR and CDR2 is FQNEAQ (reference sequence). V lost 5 bases to trimming and J lost 3 bases; unmatched junction nucleotides: 4. This CDR3 comprises 14 residues. The CDR3 DNA is TGTGCCAGCAGCGGGACAGGGGCCCGCTACGAGCAGTACTTC. Its translation: CASSGTGARYEQYF.

The chain links TRBV20-1 to TRBJ1-1; no definite D call. Germline V gene lookup returns CDR1 DFQATT and CDR2 SNEGSKA (reference sequence). The CDR3 is 12 amino acids. V gave up 5 bases and J gave up 0 bases, with 7 bases separating them. This chain's CDR3 is CSARTVNTEAFF. The CDR3 bases are TGCAGTGCTCGGACGGTGAACACTGAAGCTTTCTTT.

This clonotype has more than one count but fewer than ten. The rearrangement joins TRBV28 to TRBJ2-5; tentatively, D is TRBD2 (6 bases). This CDR3 is built from 15 residues. Trimming took off 6 bases at V and 6 bases at J, with 20 bases between the two ends. The germline V gene encodes CDR1 MDHEN and CDR2 SYDVKM. The CDR3 DNA follows: TGTGCCAGCAGACCCCCTTTTGGTGGGAGGAAGACCCAGTACTTC. Translated, it gives CASRPPFGGRKTQYF.

The chain links TRBV7-9 to TRBJ1-2; the D is unclear. The V gene's germline CDR1 is SEHNR and CDR2 FQNEAQ (reference sequence). With 2 bases removed from V and 3 bases from J, the gap between germline ends came to 10 bases. The CDR3 contains 14 residues. The CDR3 is CASSLTVYHYGYTF. The CDR3 nucleotides are TGTGCCAGCAGCTTAACCGTCTATCACTATGGCTACACCTTC.

V usage is TRBV27 and J usage is TRBJ2-7, with D possibly called TRBD1 or TRBD2 (5 bases each). The CDR3 loop spans 17 amino acids. V was clipped by 6 bases and J by 3 bases, with 24 bases between them. CDR1 and CDR2 from the germline V gene are MNHEY and SMNVEV (reference sequence). The CDR3 DNA sequence: TGTGCCAGCAGACGTACGCGTCGGGGCATCCCCAACTACGAGCAGTACTTC. Its translation: CASRRTRRGIPNYEQYF.

The chain uses TRBV27 and TRBJ2-1; 8 bases match TRBD2. The CDR3 spans 17 residues. V lost 0 bases, J lost 6 bases, and 10 bases stayed unmatched. Per the germline V gene, CDR1 is MNHEY and CDR2 is SMNVEV (reference sequence). Here the CDR3 reads CASSLSPTSGSANEQFF. CDR3 in DNA: TGTGCCAGCAGTTTATCGCCCACTAGCGGTTCCGCCAATGAGCAGTTCTTC.

The chain employs TRBV5-1 and TRBJ2-4; tentative D call: TRBD2 (6 bases). Germline V gene lookup returns CDR1 SGHRS and CDR2 YFSETQ. CDR3 length: 13 residues. Trimming took 4 bases from V and 7 from J, leaving 12 bases between them. Here the CDR3 reads CASSPAGLNIQYF. DNA of the CDR3: TGCGCCAGCAGCCCGGCGGGACTCAACATTCAGTACTTC.